What follows are 4 T cell receptor beta chains derived from one specimen sequenced in a study of blood T cell repertoires in COVID-19. Method: immunoSEQ multiplex PCR; TCRdb's copy keeps in-frame clones and lacks some. The sample yields approximately 300,000 clones, roughly 90% seen once. The sequenced sample consisted of peripheral blood. The receptors derive from a woman in her 50s with active or convalescent COVID-19.

V usage is TRBV19 and J usage is TRBJ1-5; D is unclear. Germline V gene data show CDR1 as LNHDA and CDR2 as SQIVND (reference sequence). V lost 6 bases to trimming and J lost 0 bases, with 15 bases between them. This CDR3 region has 16 residues. The CDR3, as DNA: TGTGCCAGTAGCCAAGGATCCGACTATAGCAATCAGCCCCAGCATTTT. This sequence encodes CASSQGSDYSNQPQHF.

The chain has TRBV19 and TRBJ1-1; unclear D gene. Trimming cost V 6 bases and J 1 base, with 6 bases left between them. Germline loops: CDR1 LNHDA, CDR2 SQIVND (reference sequence). There are 12 residues in the CDR3. The DNA of the CDR3 is TGTGCCAGTAGGGAGGGGAACACTGAAGCTTTCTTT. This translates into CASREGNTEAFF.

As regards this clone: This CDR3 is also generated by other DNA sequences in the sample. This chain uses TRBV19 with TRBJ1-1; D is perhaps TRBD1 (6 bases). CDR1 LNHDA and CDR2 SQIVND come from the germline V gene (reference sequence). The CDR3 is made up of 15 amino acids. The V end was cut by 1 base, the J end by 0 bases, with 9 bases between. CDR3 region: CASSIGTGLNTEAFF. CDR3 DNA sequence: TGTGCCAGTAGTATAGGTACAGGGTTGAACACTGAAGCTTTCTTT.

This rearrangement joins TRBV28 to TRBJ2-7, with a weak D call TRBD1 (5 bases). Germline V gives CDR1 MDHEN, CDR2 SYDVKM. V was clipped by 6 bases and J by 0 bases, with 9 bases between them. The length of the CDR3 is 13 residues. CDR3 sequence: CASRGRASYEQYF. The CDR3 DNA reads TGTGCCAGCAGGGGCAGGGCCTCCTACGAGCAGTACTTC.